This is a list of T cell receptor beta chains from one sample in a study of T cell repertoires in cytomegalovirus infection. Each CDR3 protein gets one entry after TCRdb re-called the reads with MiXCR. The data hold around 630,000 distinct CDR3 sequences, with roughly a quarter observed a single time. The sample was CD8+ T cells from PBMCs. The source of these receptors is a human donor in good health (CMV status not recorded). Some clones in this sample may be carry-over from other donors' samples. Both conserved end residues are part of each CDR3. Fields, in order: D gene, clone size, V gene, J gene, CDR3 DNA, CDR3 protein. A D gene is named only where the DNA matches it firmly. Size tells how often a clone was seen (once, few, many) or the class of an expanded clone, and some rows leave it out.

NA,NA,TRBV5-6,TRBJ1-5,TGTGCCAGCAGCCGGCGGAGAGAGCGGCAGCCCCAGCATTTT,CASSRRRERQPQHF
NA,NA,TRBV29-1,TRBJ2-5,TGCAGCGTTGTCTTCGTCAGGGCGCAAGAGACCCAGTACTTC,CSVVFVRAQETQYF
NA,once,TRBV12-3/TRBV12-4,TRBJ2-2,TGTGCCAGCACCCCAAGGCTCACCGGGGAGCTGTTTTTT,CASTPRLTGELFF
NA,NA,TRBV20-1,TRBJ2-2,TGCAGTGCTAGGGACCGTACCGGGGAGCTGTTTTTT,CSARDRTGELFF
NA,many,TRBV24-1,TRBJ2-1,TGTGCCACCAGTGCGCCAGGGCAGAGCTCCTACAATGAGCAGTTCTTC,CATSAPGQSSYNEQFF
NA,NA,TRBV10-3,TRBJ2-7,TGTGCCATCAGCCTATGGTTAACAGAGCAGTACTACGAGCAGTACTTC,CAISLWLTEQYYEQYF
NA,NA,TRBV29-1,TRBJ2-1,TGCAGCGTTGAACTAGGGGAGGTTTACAATGAGCAGTTCTTC,CSVELGEVYNEQFF
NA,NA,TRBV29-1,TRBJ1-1,TGCAGCGTTCCCTGGGGAGGGACTGAAGCTTTCTTT,CSVPWGGTEAFF
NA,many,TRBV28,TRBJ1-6,TGTGCCAGCACCCTTTTGGGTGTCGGATCACCCCTCCACTTT,CASTLLGVGSPLHF
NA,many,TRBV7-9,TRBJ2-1,TGTGCCAGCAGCCCACGGTATGAGGAGCCAAGCTCCTACAATGAGCAGTTCTTC,CASSPRYEEPSSYNEQFF
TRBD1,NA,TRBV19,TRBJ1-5,TGTGCCAGTATGACAGCGGTCCAGGGGGCCAATCAGCCCCAGCATTTT,CASMTAVQGANQPQHF
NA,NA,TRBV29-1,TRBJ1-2,TGCAGCGTTGAAGATCGGCCGGTGGGCTACACCTTC,CSVEDRPVGYTF
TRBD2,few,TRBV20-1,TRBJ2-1,TGCAGTGCTAGACGTCTAGCGGAGGTAACAATTTATGAGCAGTTCTTC,CSARRLAEVTIYEQFF
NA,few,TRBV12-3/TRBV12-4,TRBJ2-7,TGTGCCAGCAGTTCGGGGGACAGCTGGTTCGACGAGCAGTACTTC,CASSSGDSWFDEQYF
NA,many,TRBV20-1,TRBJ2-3,TGCAGTGCTGAGACAGGGCGGGGGCTAAACACAGATACGCAGTATTTT,CSAETGRGLNTDTQYF
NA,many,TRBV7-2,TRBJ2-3,TGTGCCAGCAGCTTGGGGTTCTCAGATACGCAGTATTTT,CASSLGFSDTQYF
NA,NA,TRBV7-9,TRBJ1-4,TGTGCCAGCAGCTTTCCCCAGGCCGGGGTGGGTGAAAAACTGTTTTTT,CASSFPQAGVGEKLFF
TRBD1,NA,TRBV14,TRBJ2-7,TGTGCCAGCAGCCCTACAGGGGCTTCGCTTGTGTACGAGCAGTACTTC,CASSPTGASLVYEQYF
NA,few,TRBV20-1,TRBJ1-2,TGCAGTGCTAGAGATCCCGGACCCGAAGCTAACTATGGCTACACCTTC,CSARDPGPEANYGYTF
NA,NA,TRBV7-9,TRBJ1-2,TGTGCCAGCAGCTTAGAAACAGGGTACTATGGCTACACCTTC,CASSLETGYYGYTF
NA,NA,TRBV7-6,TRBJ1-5,TGTGCCAGCAGCTTAGTTGGGGACCTGGGAAGCCAGCATTTT,CASSLVGDLGSQHF
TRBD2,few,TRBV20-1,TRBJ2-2,TGCAGTGCTCTCGGACTAGCGGGGGGGGGCACCGGGGAGCTGTTTTTT,CSALGLAGGGTGELFF
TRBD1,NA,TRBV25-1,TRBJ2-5,TGTGCCAGCAGTGAATGGGACAGGGCACGGGAGACCCAGTACTTC,CASSEWDRARETQYF